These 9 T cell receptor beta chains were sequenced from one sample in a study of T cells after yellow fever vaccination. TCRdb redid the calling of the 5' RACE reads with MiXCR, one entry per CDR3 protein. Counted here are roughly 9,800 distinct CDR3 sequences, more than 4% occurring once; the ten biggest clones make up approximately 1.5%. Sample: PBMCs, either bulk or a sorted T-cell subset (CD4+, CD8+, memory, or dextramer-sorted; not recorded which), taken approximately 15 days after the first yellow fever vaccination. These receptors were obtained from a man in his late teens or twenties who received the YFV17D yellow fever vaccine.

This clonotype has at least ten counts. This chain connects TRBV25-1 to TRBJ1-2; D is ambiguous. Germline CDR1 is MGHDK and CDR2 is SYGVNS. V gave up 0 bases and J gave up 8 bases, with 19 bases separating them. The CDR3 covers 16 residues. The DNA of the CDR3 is TGTGCCAGCAGTGAATATAACGTCCAGGTACAAGGCGGCTACACCTTC. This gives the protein CASSEYNVQVQGGYTF.

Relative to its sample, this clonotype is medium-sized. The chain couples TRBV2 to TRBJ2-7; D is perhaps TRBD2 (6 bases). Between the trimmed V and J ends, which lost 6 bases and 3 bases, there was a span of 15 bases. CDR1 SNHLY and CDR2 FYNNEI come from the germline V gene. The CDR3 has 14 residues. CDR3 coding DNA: TGTGCCAGCAGAAGGTCCCAGGAGGGCTACGAGCAGTACTTC. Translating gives CASRRSQEGYEQYF.

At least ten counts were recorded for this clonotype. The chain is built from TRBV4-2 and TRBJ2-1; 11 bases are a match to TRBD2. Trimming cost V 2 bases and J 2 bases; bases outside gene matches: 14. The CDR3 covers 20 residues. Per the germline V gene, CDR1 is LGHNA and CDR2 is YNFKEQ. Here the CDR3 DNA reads TGTGCCAGCAGCCAACCGAACTATCCACTAGCGGGGGCAACCTACAATGAGCAGTTCTTC. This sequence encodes CASSQPNYPLAGATYNEQFF.

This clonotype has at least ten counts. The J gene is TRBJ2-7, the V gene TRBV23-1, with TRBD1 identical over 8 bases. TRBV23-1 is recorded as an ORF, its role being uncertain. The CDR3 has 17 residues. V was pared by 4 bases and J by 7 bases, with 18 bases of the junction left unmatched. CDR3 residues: CASSRENPDRDFTEQYV. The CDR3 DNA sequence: TGCGCCAGCAGTCGGGAGAACCCGGACAGGGACTTTACGGAGCAGTACGTC.

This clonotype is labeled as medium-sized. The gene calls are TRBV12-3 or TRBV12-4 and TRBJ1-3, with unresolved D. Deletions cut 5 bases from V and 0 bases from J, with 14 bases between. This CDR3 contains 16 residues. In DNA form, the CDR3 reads TGTGCCAGCAGTCCCCTACAGCTACTCTCTGGAAACACCATATATTTT. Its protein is CASSPLQLLSGNTIYF.

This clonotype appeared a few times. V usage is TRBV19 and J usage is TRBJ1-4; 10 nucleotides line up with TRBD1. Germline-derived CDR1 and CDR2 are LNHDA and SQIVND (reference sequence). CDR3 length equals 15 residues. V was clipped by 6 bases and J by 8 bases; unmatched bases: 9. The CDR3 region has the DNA TGTGCCAGTAGCGTCGCCGGGACAGGGGAAGAAAAACTGTTTTTT. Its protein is CASSVAGTGEEKLFF.

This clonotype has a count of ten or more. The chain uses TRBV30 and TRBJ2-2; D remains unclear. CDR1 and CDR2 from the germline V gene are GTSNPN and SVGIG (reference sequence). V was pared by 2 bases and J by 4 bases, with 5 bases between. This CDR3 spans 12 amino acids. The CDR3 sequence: CAWSRSTGELFF. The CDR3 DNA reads TGTGCCTGGAGTCGATCCACCGGGGAGCTGTTTTTT.

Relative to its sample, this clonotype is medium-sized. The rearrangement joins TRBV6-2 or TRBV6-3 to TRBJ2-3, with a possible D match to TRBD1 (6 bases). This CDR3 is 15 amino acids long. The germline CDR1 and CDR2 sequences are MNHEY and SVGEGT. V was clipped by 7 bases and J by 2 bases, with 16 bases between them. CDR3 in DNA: TGTGCCAGCAAGTTTGGGGACACCAACACAGATACGCAGTATTTT. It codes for CASKFGDTNTDTQYF.

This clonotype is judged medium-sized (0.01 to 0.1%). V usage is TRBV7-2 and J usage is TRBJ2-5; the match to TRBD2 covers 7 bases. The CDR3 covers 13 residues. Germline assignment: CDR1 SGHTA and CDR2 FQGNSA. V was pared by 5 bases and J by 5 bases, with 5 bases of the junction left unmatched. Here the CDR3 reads CASSKLALETQYF. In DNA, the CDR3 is TGTGCCAGCAGCAAACTAGCGCTTGAGACCCAGTACTTC.